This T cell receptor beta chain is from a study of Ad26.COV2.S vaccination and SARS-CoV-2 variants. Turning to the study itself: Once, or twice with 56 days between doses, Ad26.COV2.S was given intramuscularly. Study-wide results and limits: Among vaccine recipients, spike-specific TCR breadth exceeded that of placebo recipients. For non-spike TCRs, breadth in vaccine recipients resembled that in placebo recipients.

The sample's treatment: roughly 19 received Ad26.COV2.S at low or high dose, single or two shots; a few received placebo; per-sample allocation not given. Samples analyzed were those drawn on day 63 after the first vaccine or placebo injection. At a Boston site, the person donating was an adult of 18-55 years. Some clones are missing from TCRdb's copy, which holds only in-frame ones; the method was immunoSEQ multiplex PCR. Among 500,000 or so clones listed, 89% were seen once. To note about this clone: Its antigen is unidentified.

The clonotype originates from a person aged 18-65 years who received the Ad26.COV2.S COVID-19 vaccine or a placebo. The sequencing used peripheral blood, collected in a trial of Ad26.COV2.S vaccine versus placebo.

In DNA, the CDR3 is TGTGCCACCAGCTCCCCCGGGACAGGGTTTTTAAATGGCTACAATGAGCAGTTCTTC. This encodes CATSSPGTGFLNGYNEQFF. This chain connects TRBV15 to TRBJ2-1, with 9 bases fitting TRBD1. This CDR3 comprises 19 residues. V shed 5 bases, J shed 3 bases, and the junction held 17 bases outside the gene matches. The V gene's germline CDR1 is LNHNV and CDR2 YYDKDF (reference sequence).